This T cell receptor (beta chain) was profiled in a study of T cells in Graves' hyperthyroidism and ophthalmopathy. The V end was cut by 4 bases, the J end by 3 bases, with 9 bases between. The CDR3 is 14 amino acids. From germline, CDR1 is LNHDA and CDR2 SQIVND (reference sequence). Using RNA transcripts as the source, TCR beta CDR3 regions were amplified. RT-PCR in the first round (using the HTBI primer set) targeted the TCR CDR3. TCRdb reprocessed the multiplex PCR reads via MiXCR and lists one record per CDR3 protein. The sample lists hundreds of thousands of distinct CDR3 sequences, about 15% occurring once. In its sample, this clonotype was seen many times.

This rearrangement joins TRBV19 to TRBJ2-2, with a weak D call TRBD1 (6 bases). This receptor was obtained from a woman aged 40 to 50 with Graves' ophthalmopathy. Sequenced input: blood. CDR3 nucleotide sequence: TGTGCCAGTAGTACACAGGGCTACACCGGGGAGCTGTTTTTT. This translates into CASSTQGYTGELFF. The full variable domain, its missing parts supplied by reference TRBV19 and TRBJ2-2, is DGGITQSPKYLFRKEGQNVTLSCEQNLNHDAMYWYRQDPGQGLRLIYYSQIVNDFQKGDIAEGYSVSREKKESFPLTVTSAQKNPTAFYLCASSTQGYTGELFFGEGSRLTVL.